What follows is one T cell receptor beta chain and its context. This entry comes from a study of T cell changes during pregnancy in multiple sclerosis. Here immunoSEQ multiplex PCR was the method, and the copy in TCRdb shows in-frame clones only, minus some. The sample has roughly 72,000 clones, 85% to 95% seen once. Germline CDR1 reads SGHRS; CDR2 reads YFSETQ. V lost 4 bases to trimming and J lost 4 bases; unmatched junction nucleotides: 7. The length of the CDR3 is 14 residues. The rearrangement joins TRBV5-1 to TRBJ2-5, with TRBD2 matching 7 bases. This receptor was identified in a female donor with multiple sclerosis, enrolled in a pregnancy study. The input for sequencing was CD4+ T cells from peripheral blood mononuclear cells, taken after pregnancy. Written as DNA, the CDR3 is TGCGCCAGCAGCCTGGGACTAACAATAGAGACCCAGTACTTC. It codes for CASSLGLTIETQYF.